The clone carrying this TCR beta chain was recorded at least ten times. The antigen is unknown. These data come from a study of T-cell reconstitution after alpha-beta-depleted transplantation in children. The germline V gene encodes CDR1 SEHNR and CDR2 FQNEAQ (reference sequence). The CDR3 sequence is 12 residues long. V was clipped by 4 bases and J by 4 bases, with 8 bases between them. Unique molecular identifiers were incorporated into the prepared TCRbeta library. TCRdb independently ran MiXCR on the PCR reads; one entry per CDR3 protein. The table includes roughly 120,000 distinct CDR3 sequences, 23% detected once. Study observations and caveats: TCRbeta diversity was high at day 60 in some patients (a result of surviving recipient T cells and thymic progenitors).

The chain uses TRBV7-9 and TRBJ2-7; D unclear. The sequenced sample was PBMCs, mostly from graft donor cells, obtained 180 days after TCRalphabeta/CD19-depleted stem cell transplant. The source of this sequence is a male patient aged 2 to 10 who had a stem cell transplant for chronic granulomatous disease, so the T cells may come from the graft donor. The CDR3, as DNA: TGTGCCAGCAGCTGGCAGGTTTACGAGCAGTACTTC. It yields the protein CASSWQVYEQYF.